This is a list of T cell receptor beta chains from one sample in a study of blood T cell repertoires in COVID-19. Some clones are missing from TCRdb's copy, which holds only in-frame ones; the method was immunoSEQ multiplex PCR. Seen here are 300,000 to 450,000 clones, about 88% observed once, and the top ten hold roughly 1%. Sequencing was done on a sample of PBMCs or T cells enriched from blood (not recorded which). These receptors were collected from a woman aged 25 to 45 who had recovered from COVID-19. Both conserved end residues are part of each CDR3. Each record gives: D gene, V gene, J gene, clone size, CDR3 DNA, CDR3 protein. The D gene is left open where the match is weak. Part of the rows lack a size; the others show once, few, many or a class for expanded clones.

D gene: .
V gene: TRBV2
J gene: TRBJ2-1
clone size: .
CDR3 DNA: TGTGCCAGCAGCGACAGCCCGCAGAGGACAACCCGGCAGTTCTTC
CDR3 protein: CASSDSPQRTTRQFF

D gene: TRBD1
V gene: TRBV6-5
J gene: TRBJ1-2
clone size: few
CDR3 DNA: TGTGCCAGCAGTTACGGCGGACAGGGACAAACCTTC
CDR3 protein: CASSYGGQGQTF

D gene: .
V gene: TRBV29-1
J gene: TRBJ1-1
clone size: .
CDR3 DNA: TGCAGCGTTGACAGGGGAAACACTGAAGCTTTCTTT
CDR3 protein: CSVDRGNTEAFF

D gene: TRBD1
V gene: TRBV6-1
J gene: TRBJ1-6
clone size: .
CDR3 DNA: TGTGCCAGCAGTGAAGGGACAGGCAAAAGCTCCTATAATTCACCCCTCCACTTT
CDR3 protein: CASSEGTGKSSYNSPLHF

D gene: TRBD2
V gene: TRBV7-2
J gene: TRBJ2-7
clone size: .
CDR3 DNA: TGTGCCAGCAGCGCCGAAGGAGCGGGGGAACCTTACGAGCAGTACTTC
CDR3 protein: CASSAEGAGEPYEQYF

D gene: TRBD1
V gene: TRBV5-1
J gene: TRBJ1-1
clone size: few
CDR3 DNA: TGCGCCAGCAGCTTGGCGGTGACAGGGGGTGCCACTGAAGCTTTCTTT
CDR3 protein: CASSLAVTGGATEAFF

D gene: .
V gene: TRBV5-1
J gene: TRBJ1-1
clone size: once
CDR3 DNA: TGCGCCAGCAGCGCGACAGCTAACACTGAAGCTTTCTTT
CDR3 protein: CASSATANTEAFF

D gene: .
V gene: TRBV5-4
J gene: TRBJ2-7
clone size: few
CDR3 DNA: TGTGCCAGCAGCTTGGAACTGGACGAGCAGTACTTC
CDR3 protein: CASSLELDEQYF

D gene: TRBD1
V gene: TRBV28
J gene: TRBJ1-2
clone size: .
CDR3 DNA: TGTGCCAGCAGTTCCCGACAGGGGAACTATGGCTACACCTTC
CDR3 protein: CASSSRQGNYGYTF

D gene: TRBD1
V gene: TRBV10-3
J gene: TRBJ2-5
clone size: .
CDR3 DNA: TGTGCCATCAGTACCGGACAGGAGGTCCAAGAGACCCAGTACTTC
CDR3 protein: CAISTGQEVQETQYF

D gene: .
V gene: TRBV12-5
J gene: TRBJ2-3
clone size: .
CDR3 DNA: TGTGCTAGTGGTTTGGCTCCAGGGGGGGATACGCAGTATTTT
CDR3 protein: CASGLAPGGDTQYF

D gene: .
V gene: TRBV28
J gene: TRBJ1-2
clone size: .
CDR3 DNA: TGTGCCAGCAGTTTTTTGACAGTGGGTTCGGGCTACACCTTC
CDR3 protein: CASSFLTVGSGYTF

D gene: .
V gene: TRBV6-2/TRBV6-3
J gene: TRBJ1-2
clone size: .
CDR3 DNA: TGTGCCAGCAGTTACGGTAGCCTCTATGGCTACACCTTC
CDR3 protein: CASSYGSLYGYTF

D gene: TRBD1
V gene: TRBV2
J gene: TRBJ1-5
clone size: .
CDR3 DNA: TGTGCCAGCAGTGTACAGGGGTATAGCAATCAGCCCCAGCATTTT
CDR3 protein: CASSVQGYSNQPQHF

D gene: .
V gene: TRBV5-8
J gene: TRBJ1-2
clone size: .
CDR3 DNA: TGTGCCAGCACGAACAGTGGCAGCTACACCTTC
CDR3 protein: CASTNSGSYTF

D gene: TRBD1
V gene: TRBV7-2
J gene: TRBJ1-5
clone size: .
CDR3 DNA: TGTGCCAGCAGCCGGACAGGGGCCCGCGGGCCCCAGCATTTT
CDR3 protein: CASSRTGARGPQHF